The clone carrying this TCR beta chain was seen only a few times. The antigen remains undetermined. V dropped 5 bases and J dropped 1; count of bases not matched to a gene: 4. Germline V CDR1 and CDR2: SQVTM, ANQGSEA. The CDR3 runs 13 residues. The data are from a study of beta chain features in type 1 diabetes. Whole-study findings and limits: Shortening of TCRB CDR3s, moderate but significant, appeared in all four CD4+ subsets of Type 1 diabetes patients. In type 1 diabetes patients, VDJ junctions had fewer insertions; deletions at these junctions were more frequent.

cDNA synthesis used the whole RNA isolate, giving expressed TCRB sequences. Roughly 3.6 million reads on average were seen across naive, central memory and regulatory T cell samples. Libraries were prepared by immunoSEQ multiplex PCR; TCRdb keeps only in-frame clonotypes and omits some of them. This sample has fewer than 300,000 clones, with roughly 10% found just once. There was one heparinised blood draw per donor, averaging approximately 120 mL. Material for sequencing was naive CD4+ T cells from blood. The source is a young man with type 1 diabetes. The V and J genes are TRBV29-1 and TRBJ1-1; 7 bases line up with TRBD1. This CDR3 reads CSVFRQGNTEAFF. In DNA, the CDR3 is TGCAGCGTTTTTCGACAGGGGAACACTGAAGCTTTCTTT.